The clone carrying this TCR beta chain was found a few times. CDR3 regions of TCR beta were amplified from RNA transcripts. First-round RT-PCR relied on HTBI primers, and a second-round multiplex PCR came next. MiXCR, run by TCRdb on the multiplex PCR reads, gives a single entry per CDR3 protein. The sample contains 450,000 or so distinct CDR3 sequences, over 13% of which appear only once. Trimming removed 2 bases from V and 1 base from J, with 14 bases in between. Germline-derived CDR1 and CDR2 are WNHNN and SYGVQD (reference sequence). This CDR3 region has 16 residues. This specimen comes from a study of Graves' ophthalmopathy and Graves' hyperthyroidism. Isolation of PBMCs was performed using 7.5 to 10 ml of fresh peripheral blood.

Input material: blood. The clonotype comes from a woman younger than 45 with Graves' ophthalmopathy. The chain links TRBV10-1 to TRBJ2-5; D might be TRBD1 or TRBD2, each matching 6 bases. The chain's CDR3 is CASSEGGRGGQETQYF. The CDR3, as DNA: TGCGCCAGCAGTGAGGGGGGGCGCGGTGGCCAAGAGACCCAGTACTTC.